This T cell receptor (beta chain) is from a study of T cells in Graves' hyperthyroidism and ophthalmopathy. There were TCR beta CDR3 regions amplified from RNA transcripts. When the TCR CDR3 underwent first-round RT-PCR, the HTBI primer set was used. TCRdb independently ran MiXCR on the multiplex PCR reads; one entry per CDR3 protein. The table records about 840,000 distinct CDR3 sequences, 38% of them present only once. In germline, CDR1 is MGHDK, CDR2 SYGVNS. Trimming cost V 3 bases and J 5 bases, with 7 bases left between them. This CDR3 has 13 amino acids. There are many counts of this clonotype. This rearrangement joins TRBV25-1 to TRBJ2-2; D is undetermined. This receptor was identified in a man aged 18 to 35 with Graves' hyperthyroidism. The sample was blood. This CDR3 is CASSEGLTGELFF. The CDR3 DNA sequence: TGTGCCAGCAGTGAGGGCCTTACCGGGGAGCTGTTTTTT.